Below are 23 T cell receptor beta chains sequenced from a single sample in a study of OX40 agonist ivuxolimab in advanced cancers. Profiling relied on immunoSEQ multiplex PCR, and the TCRdb table lists in-frame clones only, not all of them. The profile shows tens of thousands of clones, under 90% of them singletons. The sequenced sample was CD4+ or CD8+ T cells sorted from blood, obtained in a trial of the OX40 agonist ivuxolimab. The receptors shown here come from an adult with an advanced solid tumor such as melanoma, head and neck, liver or kidney cancer.

The chain is built from TRBV5-1 and TRBJ2-3; possibly TRBD1 or TRBD2 for D (5 bases each). The CDR3 sequence is 15 residues long. Per the germline V gene, CDR1 is SGHRS and CDR2 is YFSETQ. The V gene lost 2 bases and the J gene lost 0 bases, with 10 bases spanning the gap. The DNA of the CDR3 is TGCGCCAGCAGCTTTCATGAGGGGAGCACAGATACGCAGTATTTT. Translation gives CASSFHEGSTDTQYF.

The table lists this clone with a few counts. V usage is TRBV5-8 and J usage is TRBJ1-1; TRBD1 aligns across 10 bases. CDR3 length: 14 residues. Germline V gene sequence: CDR1 SGHTS, CDR2 YDEGEE. Trimming took 5 bases from V and 10 from J; bases not matched to a gene: 11. The CDR3 loop is CASSWDRGSTRAFF. The CDR3 nucleotides read TGTGCCAGCAGTTGGGACAGGGGTAGCACTAGAGCTTTCTTT.

This clone was detected only once. This sequence joins TRBV5-1 and TRBJ2-7; D gene uncertain. This CDR3 contains 14 residues. Trimming shortened V by 0 bases and J by 2 bases, and 9 bases separated the two germline ends. The germline gives CDR1 SGHRS, CDR2 YFSETQ. CDR3 in amino acids: CASSLGTVAYEQYF. DNA for the CDR3: TGCGCCAGCAGCTTGGGCACAGTTGCCTACGAGCAGTACTTC.

This clone occurred once. The J gene is TRBJ1-1, the V gene TRBV27; D uncertain. The CDR3 covers 13 residues. The germline gives CDR1 MNHEY, CDR2 SMNVEV (reference sequence). V was clipped by 3 bases and J by 1 base, with 6 bases between them. The CDR3: CASSLKPNTEAFF. CDR3 sequence (DNA): TGTGCCAGCAGTTTGAAGCCGAACACTGAAGCTTTCTTT.

This clone was counted at least ten times. The chain links TRBV7-2 to TRBJ2-1; D unresolved. This CDR3 has 12 amino acids. Germline CDR1 reads SGHTA; CDR2 reads FQGNSA. Deletions cut 5 bases from V and 7 bases from J, with 9 bases between. CDR3 loop: CASSQSRNEQFF. For the CDR3, the DNA is TGTGCCAGCAGCCAGAGTAGAAATGAGCAGTTCTTC.

The V gene is TRBV11-2, the J gene TRBJ1-1, with D hard to call. The V gene lost 0 bases and the J gene lost 5 bases, with 7 bases spanning the gap. This CDR3 has 13 residues. The germline gives CDR1 SGHAT, CDR2 FQNNGV. Here the CDR3 DNA reads TGTGCCAGCAGCTTAGATCAAAGGACTGAAGCTTTCTTT. Its protein product is CASSLDQRTEAFF.

V is TRBV9 and J is TRBJ2-4, with D perhaps TRBD1 or TRBD2 (5 bases each). Germline loops: CDR1 SGDLS, CDR2 YYNGEE. The V end was cut by 0 bases, the J end by 5 bases, with 9 bases between. This CDR3 has 14 amino acids. The CDR3 nucleotides are TGTGCCAGCAGCGTAGGCTCGGGACAAAACATTCAGTACTTC. Translating gives CASSVGSGQNIQYF.

This chain links TRBV7-3 with TRBJ2-2, with D possibly matching TRBD1 (5 bases). The germline V gene has CDR1 SGHTA and CDR2 FQGTGA. V was clipped by 1 base and J by 4 bases, with 10 bases between them. The CDR3 runs 15 residues. The CDR3 sequence: CASSLNSQGTGELFF. Here the CDR3 DNA reads TGTGCCAGCAGCTTAAATTCCCAGGGCACCGGGGAGCTGTTTTTT.

This sequence joins TRBV27 and TRBJ2-1, with TRBD1 identical over 9 bases. CDR3 size: 14 residues. The J segment lost 2 bases and the V segment lost 8 bases, leaving 4 bases of the junction unmatched. Germline V CDR1 and CDR2: MNHEY, SMNVEV (reference sequence). The CDR3 coding sequence is TGTGCCAGCCAGGGACAGGGCACCTACAATGAGCAGTTCTTC. Amino acid sequence: CASQGQGTYNEQFF.

The rearrangement links TRBV7-2 to TRBJ1-5; D unresolved. The CDR3 runs to 16 residues. Germline V gene sequence: CDR1 SGHTA, CDR2 FQGNSA. The V end was cut by 4 bases, the J end by 3 bases, with 16 bases between. For the CDR3, the DNA is TGTGCCAGCAGCTCCGCGTGGAGGCCCTACAATCAGCCCCAGCATTTT. Amino acids: CASSSAWRPYNQPQHF.

This sequence joins TRBV5-4 and TRBJ1-6; D is unclear. CDR1 SGHNT and CDR2 YYREEE come from the germline V gene (reference sequence). V shed 0 bases and J shed 4 bases, with 5 bases lying between them. This CDR3 has 14 residues. CDR3 DNA: TGTGCCAGCAGCTTGGGACTGTATAATTCACCCCTCCACTTT. Translated, it gives CASSLGLYNSPLHF.

The genes are TRBV4-1 and TRBJ2-1; 7 bases line up with TRBD2. The CDR3 runs 17 residues. Germline CDR1 is MGHRA and CDR2 is YSYEKL. Losses at the gene ends were 1 base for V and 7 bases for J; bases not matched to a gene: 13. The chain's CDR3 is CASSQGHGGRPGNEQFF. The CDR3 DNA reads TGCGCCAGCAGCCAAGGACACGGGGGGAGGCCGGGAAATGAGCAGTTCTTC.

The chain employs TRBV11-2 and TRBJ2-6; unclear D gene. Trimming took off 1 base at V and 4 bases at J, with 20 bases between the two ends. This CDR3 has 19 amino acids. Germline assignment: CDR1 SGHAT and CDR2 FQNNGV. CDR3 sequence reads: CASSLVLGRKGEGANVLTF. DNA for the CDR3: TGTGCCAGCAGCTTAGTTTTGGGCAGGAAGGGCGAAGGGGCCAACGTCCTGACTTTC.

The rearrangement uses TRBV5-1 and TRBJ1-4; 9 bases are a match to TRBD1. This CDR3 is 19 amino acids long. Trimming took 1 base from V and 1 from J; bases not matched to a gene: 11. CDR1 is SGHRS, CDR2 YFSETQ, per germline. In DNA, the CDR3 is TGCGCCAGCAGCTTGACCCTTGAGGACAGGGGAGTAACTAATGAAAAACTGTTTTTT. Translating gives CASSLTLEDRGVTNEKLFF.

The V and J genes are TRBV7-9 and TRBJ2-7; tentative D call: TRBD1 (5 bases). The CDR3 runs 14 residues. The V and J ends lost 4 bases and 2 bases respectively, with 12 bases between them. The V gene's germline CDR1 is SEHNR and CDR2 FQNEAQ (reference sequence). The CDR3 DNA sequence: TGTGCCAGCAGCTCAGGGAAGGGGACCTACGAGCAGTACTTC. Amino acids: CASSSGKGTYEQYF.

The CDR3 DNA follows: TGTGCCAGCAGTTACGGGGATGCAGGAACCTATGGCTACACCTTC. Its protein is CASSYGDAGTYGYTF. The chain carries TRBV6-9 and TRBJ1-2; D is uncertain. In germline, CDR1 is MNHGY, CDR2 SVAAGI. Trimming shortened V by 3 bases and J by 4 bases, and 15 bases separated the two germline ends. CDR3 length equals 15 residues.

The V call is TRBV7-9, the J call TRBJ2-2, with D possibly TRBD2 on 6 matching bases. V lost 5 bases, J lost 6 bases, and 13 bases lay in between. CDR1 and CDR2 from the germline V gene are SEHNR and FQNEAQ (reference sequence). The CDR3 is 14 amino acids. CDR3 in DNA: TGTGCCAGCAGCCCCTCGGGGGTAGCCGGGGAGCTGTTTTTT. Its protein is CASSPSGVAGELFF.

This clone was counted between two and nine times. This chain connects TRBV7-8 to TRBJ2-7, with TRBD1 matching 9 bases. Losses at the gene ends were 5 bases for V and 0 bases for J; bases not matched to a gene: 5. Germline values: CDR1 SGHVS, CDR2 FQNEAQ. The CDR3 runs to 15 residues. The CDR3 sequence is CASSGRTGVSYEQYF. Here the CDR3 DNA reads TGTGCCAGCAGCGGACGGACAGGGGTCTCCTACGAGCAGTACTTC.

This rearrangement joins TRBV6-5 to TRBJ1-1; D unclear. This CDR3 contains 14 residues. V lost 6 bases to trimming and J lost 0 bases, with 11 bases between them. Germline V CDR1 and CDR2: MNHEY, SVGAGI. In DNA form, the CDR3 reads TGTGCCAGCAGCCGGAGGTCCATGAACACTGAAGCTTTCTTT. Its translation is CASSRRSMNTEAFF.

This rearrangement joins TRBV27 to TRBJ1-6, with D tentatively TRBD1 (6 bases). CDR3 length: 14 amino acids. V dropped 2 bases and J dropped 11 bases, with 13 bases sitting between them. The germline V gene has CDR1 MNHEY and CDR2 SMNVEV (reference sequence). The CDR3 region is CASSLGLQGTPLHF. DNA for the CDR3: TGTGCCAGCAGTTTAGGGTTACAGGGTACACCCCTCCACTTT.

About this clone itself: At one end the junction does not follow the germline gene, possibly because of a read error. The chain is built from TRBV15 and TRBJ2-1, with D uncertain. Germline loops: CDR1 LNHNV, CDR2 YYDKDF (reference sequence). CDR3 length equals 14 residues. The CDR3 bases are TGTGCCACCAGCCGAGATGTAGAGTACAATGAGCAGTTCTTC. Translated: CATSRDVEYNEQFF.

This clone has more than one count but fewer than ten. The J gene is TRBJ2-7, the V gene TRBV11-3, with 7 bases aligning to TRBD2. The junction had 3 bases not matched to a gene; V was cut back by 1 base and J by 0 bases. From germline, CDR1 is SGHNT and CDR2 YENEEA. The CDR3 has 15 residues. The CDR3 sequence is CASSLVTSVSYEQYF. CDR3 in DNA: TGTGCCAGCAGCTTAGTTACTAGCGTCTCCTACGAGCAGTACTTC.

V is TRBV7-3 and J is TRBJ1-6; D is unresolved. CDR1 SGHTA and CDR2 FQGTGA come from the germline V gene. Trimming stripped 5 bases from V and 10 bases from J, with 12 bases between. The CDR3 extends over 13 amino acids. CDR3 bases: TGTGCCAGCAGCCCTATGTCGGGCTCACCCCTCCACTTT. It is translated as CASSPMSGSPLHF.